The source of this T cell receptor (beta chain) is a study of blood T cells in healthy people across ages. Study conclusions and caveats: The fall in TCR beta diversity per million T cells was roughly linear with age.

The V and J ends lost 2 bases and 4 bases respectively, with 9 bases between them. The CDR3 spans 13 residues. Germline CDR1 SGHVS, CDR2 FNYEAQ. Primers used in a second PCR of roughly 7 to 12 cycles were a sample-barcoded 5' primer and a J-beta primer mix. TCRdb passed the 5' RACE reads through MiXCR, listing each CDR3 protein once. Among around 1,900,000 distinct CDR3 sequences listed, about two fifths were seen once. This clonotype was seen only a few times. The antigen is not known. This TCR was sampled from a human donor in good health. Sequenced input: blood. The V call is TRBV7-6, the J call TRBJ2-7; D not resolved. The CDR3 nucleotides read TGTGCCAGCAGCTTACAAGGAAGGTACGAGCAGTACTTC. Translating it yields CASSLQGRYEQYF.